This T cell receptor beta chain was captured by sequencing in a study of cytomegalovirus exposure and HLA in healthy donors. Study-level results: What a later analysis reportedly showed was that an Asian-associated ancestry cluster had fewer N-insertions than the roughly 700-donor mean. A later analysis linked a missense DCLRE1C variant to TCR beta V- and J-gene trimming.

Germline CDR1 is SGDLS and CDR2 is YYNGEE. This CDR3 region has 14 residues. Deletions cut 4 bases from V and 7 bases from J, with 14 bases between. About this clone itself: No antigen is known for it.

PCR amplification relied on 60 Vbeta primers (plus 13 Jbeta primers). Original analysis: It was a later analysis that counted roughly 80 million unique TCR beta chains, of which roughly 11 million were shared. Sequencing was performed with immunoSEQ multiplex PCR; in TCRdb, only in-frame clones are kept and a portion is missing. D and trimming come from the DNA, and the V and J calls and clone size come from that table. This listing includes 50,000 or so clones. Sequenced input: PBMCs. The chain combines TRBV9 with TRBJ1-4, with TRBD1 as a possible D gene (6 bases). This receptor was identified in a woman younger than 30 in good health and CMV-seronegative. The CDR3 region has the DNA TGTGCCAGCAGCCCGACAGGCACGGGTGAAAAACTGTTTTTT. Amino acid sequence: CASSPTGTGEKLFF.